This TCR beta chain was captured in a study of T-cell reconstitution after alpha-beta-depleted transplantation in children. Study results and caveats: Reportedly, alpha-beta T cells present about two months post-transplant originated from several hundred expanded clones of graft origin. T-cell numbers and diversity, one year after transplant, stemmed largely from T cells that were newly produced.

The TCRbeta library was prepared with unique molecular identifiers. TCRdb analysed the PCR reads with MiXCR anew, one entry per CDR3 protein. The table lists some 600,000 distinct CDR3 sequences, around 13% of them singletons. CDR3 length: 16 amino acids. The ends were cut back, 0 bases at V and 1 base at J, with 11 bases in the middle. CDR1 is MNHEY and CDR2 is SVGAGI in the germline V gene. This clonotype was detected many times. Its antigen is unidentified. This chain connects TRBV6-5 to TRBJ2-3, with D possibly TRBD2 on 6 matching bases. This TCR was recovered from a male patient younger than 18 who had a stem cell transplant for acute myeloid leukemia, so the T cells may come from the graft donor. The source material was PBMCs, mostly from graft donor cells, sampled 360 days after TCRalphabeta/CD19-depleted stem cell transplant. The CDR3 sequence: CASSYSTGVGTDTQYF. The CDR3 DNA reads as TGTGCCAGCAGTTACTCGACGGGAGTGGGCACAGATACGCAGTATTTT.